This T cell receptor beta chain was found in a study of blood T cells in healthy people across ages. Study-wide background: Capture by template switching was about one barcoded beta molecule per two T cells.

This clonotype has a count of ten or more. Its cognate antigen is unknown. The CDR3 is made up of 18 amino acids. Germline V lookup: CDR1 ENHRY, CDR2 SYGVKD. Unmatched junction bases numbered 11, after V lost 4 bases and J lost 0 bases. Drawing of peripheral blood yielded roughly 10 milliliters from each donor. Findings and caveats of the study: Both higher diversity and more naive CD4+ cells marked long-lived donors when set against aged donors.

Together with a sample-barcoded 5' primer, a J-beta primer mix was included in a second PCR lasting about 7 to 11 cycles. A minimum of 2.5 million CDR3-containing paired-end reads was obtained for each sample. One entry per CDR3 protein results from TCRdb running MiXCR on the 5' RACE reads. Among around 1.7 million distinct CDR3 sequences listed, 28% were seen once. This sequence originates from a young woman in good health. What was sequenced was blood. The V gene is TRBV10-3, the J gene TRBJ2-1; 8 nucleotides agree with TRBD2. CDR3 sequence: CAISGREGLASSYNEQFF. CDR3 DNA: TGTGCCATCAGTGGTCGGGAGGGCCTGGCCAGCTCCTACAATGAGCAGTTCTTC.